This T cell receptor beta chain was observed in a study of T cells in narcolepsy. Overall study context: Donors had narcolepsy type 1 or type 2, or were healthy controls. Study results and caveats: In some patient and control memory CD4+ samples, autoreactive clones were absent. Blood of same and different patients, but not healthy controls, reportedly held recurring autoreactive clonotypes.

Clones were sequenced by immunoSEQ multiplex PCR, and TCRdb holds only the in-frame ones, with some missing. The data hold 20,000 to 25,000 clones, with about 83% observed a single time. Trimming took off 7 bases at V and 3 bases at J, with 22 bases between the two ends. The CDR3 is made up of 16 amino acids. Germline loops: CDR1 WSHSY, CDR2 SAAADI. In the case of this clone: Antigen unknown.

J is TRBJ2-7 and V is TRBV10-2, with D possibly matching TRBD2 (5 bases). The sequence was obtained from a human donor with narcolepsy. Sequenced material: CD45RA- memory CD4+ T cells from PBMCs. CDR3 nucleotides: TGCGCCAGCAACTCAATGAGGGTCGTCAACTACTACGAGCAGTACTTC. Translated: CASNSMRVVNYYEQYF.